This TCR beta chain was recovered during a study of Graves' ophthalmopathy and Graves' hyperthyroidism. Study-wide results and caveats: Blood was where most expanded thyroid clonotypes above 0.001 frequency also turned up.

In the case of this clonotype: Its specificity is unknown.

Germline CDR1 MGHDK, CDR2 SYGVNS. The CDR3 runs 16 residues. V shed 11 bases, J shed 3 bases, and the junction held 12 bases outside the gene matches. Transcripts of RNA were the source for amplifying TCR beta CDR3 regions. An initial RT-PCR round employing HTBI primers preceded a second-round multiplex PCR. TCRdb called the multiplex PCR reads again in MiXCR, with one record for every CDR3 protein. Of about 1.2 million distinct CDR3 sequences detected, less than 45% appear once; the ten largest clones hold over 8.5%. The sequenced material came from peripheral blood or thyroid tissue (not recorded which). This receptor was obtained from an adult man with Graves' hyperthyroidism. V usage is TRBV25-1 and J usage is TRBJ1-4; 10 nucleotides line up with TRBD1. Here the CDR3 DNA reads TGTGCCTGGAGTCTAACGACAGGGGGCTCTAATGAAAAACTGTTTTTT. The encoded protein is CAWSLTTGGSNEKLFF.